Presented here are 26 T cell receptor beta chains from one specimen sequenced in a study of blood T cells in healthy people across ages. Sample-barcoded 5' priming and a J-beta primer mix drove a second PCR of roughly 7 to 11 cycles. Via MiXCR, TCRdb re-called the 5' RACE reads, giving one row per CDR3 protein. The repertoire includes 590,000 or so distinct CDR3 sequences, roughly 31% of them detected once, and about 15% sits in the top ten. Sequenced input: blood. The receptors were sampled from a woman aged 80 or older in good health.

This clonotype was seen ten or more times. The genes are TRBV6-2 or TRBV6-3 and TRBJ1-2; TRBD1 matches 8 bases. The CDR3 is 14 residues long. The junction had 5 bases not matched to a gene; V was cut back by 4 bases and J by 4 bases. Looked up from germline, CDR1 is MNHEY and CDR2 is SVGEGT. CDR3 DNA: TGTGCCAGCAGTTCTCCGGGACAGGCCTATGGCTACACCTTC. Amino acid sequence: CASSSPGQAYGYTF.

The table lists this clonotype with a few counts. J is TRBJ1-1 and V is TRBV20-1, with D unclear. The V gene's germline CDR1 is DFQATT and CDR2 SNEGSKA (reference sequence). V was shortened by 3 bases and J by 4 bases, with 6 bases between the two germline ends. The CDR3 has 11 amino acids. The CDR3 region has the DNA TGCAGTGCTAGGGCGGGCACTGAAGCTTTCTTT. It is translated as CSARAGTEAFF.

Notes on this clonotype: A much larger clone lies a single base off, so this may be a read error. The V call is TRBV20-1, the J call TRBJ2-7, with 13 bases aligning to TRBD2. The V segment lost 5 bases and the J segment 2 bases; nucleotides outside the gene matches: 6. This CDR3 has 15 amino acids. Looked up from germline, CDR1 is DFQATT and CDR2 is SNEGSKA (reference sequence). The DNA of the CDR3 is TGCAGTGCTGATGGGACTAGCGGGAACCCCTACGAGCAGTACTTC. Protein sequence: CSADGTSGNPYEQYF.

This clonotype appeared many times. The V and J genes are TRBV5-1 and TRBJ1-4, with 7 bases lining up with TRBD1. V was clipped by 4 bases and J by 11 bases; unmatched bases: 8. This CDR3 spans 13 amino acids. The germline CDR1 and CDR2 sequences are SGHRS and YFSETQ. This CDR3 is CASSVLGGRKLFF. In DNA form, the CDR3 reads TGCGCCAGCAGCGTTTTAGGGGGCCGGAAACTGTTTTTT.

With regard to this clonotype: This may stem from a read error, because a much larger clone lies one nucleotide away. This rearrangement joins TRBV4-1 to TRBJ2-7; D is perhaps TRBD1 or TRBD2 (7 bases each). This CDR3 is 16 amino acids long. Germline V CDR1 and CDR2: MGHRA, YSYEKL. The CDR3 loop is CASSPGEGAPSYERYF. In DNA form, the CDR3 reads TGCGCCAGCAGCCCGGGGGAGGGGGCGCCGTCCTACGAGCGGTACTTC.

There are a few counts of this clonotype. The rearrangement uses TRBV5-1 and TRBJ2-3, with TRBD2 identical over 8 bases. The CDR3 totals 16 residues. J gave up 5 bases and V 4 bases, and 12 bases lay outside the gene matches. Per germline, CDR1 SGHRS and CDR2 YFSETQ. For the CDR3, the DNA is TGCGCCAGCAGCCTGCCTACGGGGGGGGGTATAGATACGCAGTATTTT. This gives the protein CASSLPTGGGIDTQYF. Based on the CDR3 plus reference TRBV5-1 and TRBJ2-3, the full variable domain is KAGVTQTPRYLIKTRGQQVTLSCSPISGHRSVSWYQQTPGQGLQFLFEYFSETQRNKGNFPGRFSGRQFSNSRSEMNVSTLELGDSALYLCASSLPTGGGIDTQYFGPGTRLTVL.

A remark on this clonotype: Here the CDR3 omits its conserved ending phenylalanine or tryptophan, so a read error is the likely source. The chain combines TRBV2 with TRBJ1-2; a possible D gene is TRBD1 (6 bases). The V gene's germline CDR1 is SNHLY and CDR2 FYNNEI. CDR3 length: 14 amino acids. Written as DNA, the CDR3 is TGTGCCAGCAGGGAAGCAGGGGCGGTCTATGGCTACACCTTA. It encodes CASREAGAVYGYTL.

The CDR3 DNA sequence: TGCAGTGCCCTGACAGGTGGGAGTGAAAAACTGTTTTTT. Translation gives CSALTGGSEKLFF. This sequence joins TRBV20-1 and TRBJ1-4, with D possibly TRBD1 on 6 matching bases. CDR3 size: 13 residues. The germline V gene encodes CDR1 DFQATT and CDR2 SNEGSKA (reference sequence). The V and J ends lost 6 bases and 7 bases respectively, with 15 bases between them.

The table lists this clonotype with a few counts. A read error is possible here, since a much larger clone lies one base away. This sequence joins TRBV20-1 and TRBJ2-7; D unresolved. The germline gives CDR1 DFQATT, CDR2 SNEGSKA (reference sequence). The CDR3 spans 14 residues. The CDR3 DNA reads TGCAGTGCTGGAGATCCAGGTTTGCGCTACGAGCAGTACTTC. Residues: CSAGDPGLRYEQYF.

This clonotype has more than one count but fewer than ten. A clone one base away is much larger, so this may be a read error. The rearrangement joins TRBV7-2 to TRBJ2-1; D may be TRBD2 (5 bases). CDR1 is SGHTA and CDR2 is FQGNSA in the germline V gene. The CDR3 has 15 amino acids. The CDR3 protein is CAGSFEGTKGNEQFF. Here the CDR3 DNA reads TGTGCCGGCAGCTTTGAGGGAACGAAGGGCAATGAGCAGTTCTTC.

This chain uses TRBV28 with TRBJ1-2, with a possible D match to TRBD1 (5 bases). Germline V gene sequence: CDR1 MDHEN, CDR2 SYDVKM. The CDR3 sequence is 13 residues long. V was shortened by 6 bases and J by 4 bases, with 12 bases between the two germline ends. This CDR3 reads CASRQGSFYGYTF. For the CDR3, the DNA is TGTGCCAGCAGGCAGGGTTCATTCTATGGCTACACCTTC.

This sequence joins TRBV20-1 and TRBJ1-1; TRBD1 agrees at 7 bases. In germline, CDR1 is DFQATT, CDR2 SNEGSKA (reference sequence). The V gene end was trimmed by 2 bases and the J gene end by 1 base; junction bases not matched to a gene: 10. CDR3 length: 16 residues. The CDR3 region has the DNA TGCAGTGCTAGACCCCTAAGAGGGACAGCGAACACTGAAGCTTTCTTT. Amino acids: CSARPLRGTANTEAFF.

There are a few counts of this clonotype. The gene calls are TRBV28 and TRBJ2-2; TRBD1 might be the D (6 bases). The germline V gene encodes CDR1 MDHEN and CDR2 SYDVKM. V dropped 5 bases and J dropped 6 bases, with 10 bases sitting between them. CDR3 length: 13 residues. CDR3 in amino acids: CASSPQGSGELFF. The DNA for the CDR3 is TGTGCCAGCAGTCCACAGGGTTCCGGGGAGCTGTTTTTT.

This clonotype appeared many times. The genes are TRBV30 and TRBJ2-1, with D unclear. The CDR3 sequence is 11 residues long. The V end lost 1 base, the J end lost 6 bases, and 4 bases lay between the germline ends. The germline CDR1 and CDR2 sequences are GTSNPN and SVGIG (reference sequence). The CDR3 nucleotides are TGTGCCTGGAGTGGTCGCAATGAGCAGTTCTTC. This sequence encodes CAWSGRNEQFF.

Concerning this clonotype: Just one base apart from a much larger clone, this may be a read error. This rearrangement joins TRBV7-9 to TRBJ1-6; perhaps TRBD1 as D (5 bases). Germline CDR1 reads SEHNR; CDR2 reads FQNEAQ (reference sequence). The CDR3 is 14 amino acids. Trimming pared 4 bases from V and 6 bases from J, leaving 10 bases between. CDR3 amino acids: CASSSGAVNSPLHF. The CDR3 bases are TGTGCCAGCAGCTCCGGGGCAGTTAATTCACCCCTCCACTTT.

This clonotype was detected many times. The rearrangement uses TRBV20-1 and TRBJ2-1; no definite D call. CDR3 length: 14 amino acids. Trimming shortened V by 3 bases and J by 4 bases, and 13 bases separated the two germline ends. Per germline, CDR1 DFQATT and CDR2 SNEGSKA (reference sequence). The CDR3 DNA is TGCAGTGCTAGCCACCGTGACGGTTACAATGAGCAGTTCTTC. Residues: CSASHRDGYNEQFF.

As regards this clonotype: The junction shows a germline mismatch at one end, possibly a read error. CDR3 sequence reads: CSARGERYEQYF. The CDR3 DNA reads as TGCAGTGCGAGAGGGGAAAGGTACGAGCAGTACTTC. J is TRBJ2-4 and V is TRBV20-1; possibly TRBD1 or TRBD2 for D (5 bases each). TRBJ2-7 matches the DNA end more closely, so the J call is doubtful. Germline V lookup: CDR1 DFQATT, CDR2 SNEGSKA (reference sequence). The CDR3 loop spans 12 amino acids.

Ten or more counts support this clonotype. This chain connects TRBV27 to TRBJ1-6; 7 nucleotides line up with TRBD1. With V trimmed by 5 bases and J by 9 bases, 10 bases remained unmatched. The germline V gene encodes CDR1 MNHEY and CDR2 SMNVEV (reference sequence). The CDR3 is made up of 15 amino acids. CDR3 in amino acids: CASSTPTGIGSPLHF. CDR3 in DNA: TGTGCCAGCAGTACCCCGACAGGGATAGGTTCACCCCTCCACTTT.

A note on this clonotype: This may arise from a read error, as a much more abundant clone is one base away. The rearrangement links TRBV7-2 to TRBJ2-7; D is perhaps TRBD2 (6 bases). CDR1 and CDR2 (germline): SGHTA, FQGNSA. Between the trimmed V and J ends, which lost 1 base and 7 bases, there was a span of 14 bases. The CDR3 loop spans 14 amino acids. This chain's CDR3 is CASSLDGGSNEQYF. As DNA, the CDR3 is TGTGCCAGCAGCTTAGATGGGGGGTCCAATGAGCAGTACTTC.

This clonotype was found a few times. The genes are TRBV11-2 and TRBJ1-2; D unresolved. The V end was cut by 8 bases, the J end by 4 bases, with 8 bases between. Germline CDR1 and CDR2: SGHAT and FQNNGV. The CDR3 totals 11 residues. The CDR3 here is CASDDSYGYTF. CDR3 DNA: TGTGCCAGCGATGATTCCTATGGCTACACCTTC.

The table lists this clonotype with many counts. V gene TRBV7-2 combines with J gene TRBJ2-3, with 10 positions matching TRBD1. Germline V gives CDR1 SGHTA, CDR2 FQGNSA. The V and J ends lost 3 bases and 4 bases, in that order; junction bases with no gene match: 4. The CDR3 is 15 residues long. This CDR3 is CASSLGTGEADTQYF. CDR3 sequence (DNA): TGTGCCAGCAGCTTGGGGACAGGGGAGGCAGATACGCAGTATTTT.

There are many counts of this clonotype. The chain couples TRBV20-1 to TRBJ1-2; D is undetermined. The CDR3 extends over 13 amino acids. V lost 3 bases to trimming and J lost 3 bases, with 11 bases between them. Germline-derived CDR1 and CDR2 are DFQATT and SNEGSKA (reference sequence). The CDR3 protein is CSARVSGDYGYTF. Here the CDR3 DNA reads TGCAGTGCTAGGGTCTCTGGGGACTATGGCTACACCTTC.

This clonotype appeared many times. The chain has TRBV20-1 and TRBJ2-7; 10 nucleotides agree with TRBD1. After removal of 1 base from V and 5 bases from J, the junction contained 11 bases not matched to a gene. Looked up from germline, CDR1 is DFQATT and CDR2 is SNEGSKA (reference sequence). The CDR3 has 16 residues. This CDR3 is CSARGSPGQGIHEQYF. The CDR3 coding sequence is TGCAGTGCTAGAGGTTCTCCGGGACAGGGGATCCACGAGCAGTACTTC.

V is TRBV18 and J is TRBJ2-1; 10 bases align to TRBD2. The germline V gene encodes CDR1 KGHSH and CDR2 LQKENI. The CDR3 has 17 amino acids. Unmatched junction bases numbered 4, after V lost 1 base and J lost 1 base. CDR3 sequence reads: CASSPLGLATSYNEQFF. The CDR3 DNA sequence: TGTGCCAGCTCACCACTGGGACTAGCGACTTCCTACAATGAGCAGTTCTTC. Using reference TRBV18 and TRBJ2-1 for the parts outside the CDR3, the full variable domain is NAGVMQNPRHLVRRRGQEARLRCSPMKGHSHVYWYRQLPEEGLKFMVYLQKENIIDESGMPKERFSAEFPKEGPSILRIQQVVRGDSAAYFCASSPLGLATSYNEQFFGPGTRLTVL.

The J gene is TRBJ2-5, the V gene TRBV19; a weak D match, TRBD1 (5 bases). The CDR3 totals 13 residues. Per the germline V gene, CDR1 is LNHDA and CDR2 is SQIVND (reference sequence). V was clipped by 5 bases and J by 11 bases, with 18 bases between them. This chain's CDR3 is CASSRQGAYGQYF. The CDR3 region has the DNA TGTGCCAGTAGTCGGCAGGGCGCCTACGGGCAGTACTTC.

This clonotype was found many times. The gene calls are TRBV12-3 or TRBV12-4 and TRBJ1-2; 7 bases are shared with TRBD1. V dropped 4 bases and J dropped 0; count of bases not matched to a gene: 8. The CDR3 totals 16 residues. For the CDR3, the DNA is TGTGCCAGCAGTTCCTGGGACAGCCGAACTAACTATGGCTACACCTTC. This encodes CASSSWDSRTNYGYTF.